These 23 T cell receptor beta chains were all obtained from the same sample, sequenced in a study of blood T cell repertoires in COVID-19. Here immunoSEQ multiplex PCR was the method, and the copy in TCRdb shows in-frame clones only, minus some. Of a few hundred thousand clones listed, 75% to 90% are singletons. Sequencing used PBMCs or T cells enriched from blood (not recorded which). These receptors were obtained from a man aged 25 to 40 who had recovered from COVID-19.

V gene TRBV5-1 combines with J gene TRBJ1-1, with 10 bases identical to TRBD1. V gave up 3 bases and J gave up 1 base; unmatched junction bases: 6. This CDR3 is built from 16 residues. Germline V lookup: CDR1 SGHRS, CDR2 YFSETQ. The CDR3 loop is CASSSGQGEENTEAFF. The CDR3 coding sequence is TGCGCCAGCAGCTCTGGACAGGGGGAAGAGAACACTGAAGCTTTCTTT.

This chain links TRBV2 with TRBJ1-6; D not resolved. V was shortened by 6 bases and J by 4 bases, with 7 bases between the two germline ends. This CDR3 spans 13 amino acids. Germline values: CDR1 SNHLY, CDR2 FYNNEI. CDR3 loop: CASRTGYNSPLHF. CDR3 in DNA: TGTGCCAGCAGGACGGGTTATAATTCACCCCTCCACTTT. Combining the CDR3 with reference TRBV2 and TRBJ1-6 gives the whole variable domain EPEVTQTPSHQVTQMGQEVILRCVPISNHLYFYWYRQILGQKVEFLVSFYNNEISEKSEIFDDQFSVERPDGSNFTLKIRSTKLEDSAMYFCASRTGYNSPLHFGNGTRLTVT.

This clone was counted once. The chain recombines TRBV4-2 with TRBJ1-6; 7 bases line up with TRBD1. There are 16 residues in the CDR3. After removal of 0 bases from V and 6 bases from J, the junction contained 5 bases not matched to a gene. Germline CDR1 is LGHNA and CDR2 is YNFKEQ. The CDR3 loop is CASSQDPTGLNSPLHF. In DNA form, the CDR3 reads TGTGCCAGCAGCCAAGATCCGACAGGGCTTAATTCACCCCTCCACTTT.

The chain combines TRBV19 with TRBJ2-1; 10 nucleotides agree with TRBD2. With 5 bases clipped from V and 6 bases from J, the junction kept 4 bases outside the gene matches. CDR3 length: 14 residues. Germline-derived CDR1 and CDR2 are LNHDA and SQIVND (reference sequence). CDR3: CASSGLAASNEQFF. Written as DNA, the CDR3 is TGTGCCAGTAGTGGACTAGCGGCGAGCAATGAGCAGTTCTTC. Complete variable domain (other parts from reference TRBV19 and TRBJ2-1): DGGITQSPKYLFRKEGQNVTLSCEQNLNHDAMYWYRQDPGQGLRLIYYSQIVNDFQKGDIAEGYSVSREKKESFPLTVTSAQKNPTAFYLCASSGLAASNEQFFGPGTRLTVL.

V gene TRBV7-6 combines with J gene TRBJ1-4, with TRBD1 matching over 10 bases. After removal of 5 bases from V and 3 bases from J, the junction contained 15 bases not matched to a gene. There are 19 residues in the CDR3. Germline loops: CDR1 SGHVS, CDR2 FNYEAQ. CDR3 loop: CASSPRWDRGSAANEKLFF. The CDR3 nucleotides are TGTGCCAGCAGCCCTAGGTGGGACAGGGGCTCTGCAGCTAATGAAAAACTGTTTTTT.

The chain is built from TRBV4-3 and TRBJ2-7, with a tentative D call TRBD2 (6 bases). This CDR3 has 14 residues. CDR1 LGHNA and CDR2 YSLEER come from the germline V gene. Trimming took 1 base from V and 2 from J, leaving 9 bases between them. CDR3 coding DNA: TGCGCCAGCAGCCAAGGGGACTGGGCCTACGAGCAGTACTTC. Its protein product is CASSQGDWAYEQYF.

The chain couples TRBV12-3 or TRBV12-4 to TRBJ1-1; weak D call: TRBD1 (6 bases). The CDR3 runs to 13 residues. Trimming cost V 6 bases and J 1 base, with 9 bases left between them. The CDR3 reads CASRTGWNTEAFF. The CDR3 DNA reads TGTGCCAGCAGGACAGGTTGGAACACTGAAGCTTTCTTT.

The chain recombines TRBV9 with TRBJ2-1, with D maybe TRBD2 (5 bases). The germline V gene has CDR1 SGDLS and CDR2 YYNGEE. This CDR3 comprises 15 residues. The V and J ends lost 5 bases and 0 bases respectively, with 12 bases between them. CDR3: CASSASEGSYNEQFF. CDR3 nucleotide sequence: TGTGCCAGCAGTGCTAGTGAGGGCTCCTACAATGAGCAGTTCTTC.

The sample holds one count of this clone. The J gene is TRBJ2-3, the V gene TRBV4-3, with D possibly matching TRBD2 (5 bases). CDR3 length: 17 amino acids. Trimming removed 4 bases from V and 1 base from J, with 18 bases in between. CDR1 LGHNA and CDR2 YSLEER come from the germline V gene. CDR3 sequence (DNA): TGCGCCAGCAGCCCTAAACCCGAGGGTTATGGCACAGATACGCAGTATTTT. Encoded protein: CASSPKPEGYGTDTQYF.

The genes are TRBV30 and TRBJ1-1, with D unclear. Trimming removed 3 bases from V and 0 bases from J, with 8 bases in between. CDR1 GTSNPN and CDR2 SVGIG come from the germline V gene (reference sequence). The CDR3 spans 13 residues. The CDR3 here is CAWSSGLNTEAFF. In DNA form, the CDR3 reads TGTGCCTGGAGCTCCGGGTTGAACACTGAAGCTTTCTTT.

The chain links TRBV24-1 to TRBJ1-1; 7 nucleotides align to TRBD1. Germline V gene sequence: CDR1 KGHDR, CDR2 SFDVKD. The CDR3 loop spans 13 amino acids. J lost 5 bases, V lost 9 bases, and 8 bases had no gene match. In nucleotides, the CDR3 is TGTGCCACCTCTCAGGGGGATCCGACTGAAGCTTTCTTT. This encodes CATSQGDPTEAFF.

The CDR3: CASSFTPGTGANTGELFF. CDR3 coding DNA: TGTGCCAGCAGCTTCACCCCCGGGACAGGGGCGAACACCGGGGAGCTGTTTTTT. V and J are TRBV7-2 and TRBJ2-2; 10 bases agree with TRBD1. V was clipped by 3 bases and J by 0 bases; unmatched bases: 7. CDR1 is SGHTA, CDR2 FQGNSA, per germline. CDR3 size: 18 residues.

The chain carries TRBV25-1 and TRBJ2-5; weak D call: TRBD1 (6 bases). Per the germline V gene, CDR1 is MGHDK and CDR2 is SYGVNS. Trimming took 5 bases from V and 4 from J, leaving 17 bases between them. The CDR3 is made up of 15 amino acids. The CDR3 DNA reads TGTGCCAGCAGTCCGGAAGAGGGGGTTCCAGAGACCCAGTACTTC. It is translated as CASSPEEGVPETQYF. The full variable domain, rest sourced from reference TRBV25-1 and TRBJ2-5, is EADIYQTPRYLVIGTGKKITLECSQTMGHDKMYWYQQDPGMELHLIHYSYGVNSTEKGDLSSESTVSRIRTEHFPLTLESARPSHTSQYLCASSPEEGVPETQYFGPGTRLLVL.

J is TRBJ1-1 and V is TRBV7-9, with D perhaps matching TRBD1 (5 bases). This CDR3 has 13 amino acids. Germline loops: CDR1 SEHNR, CDR2 FQNEAQ (reference sequence). V dropped 5 bases and J dropped 4 bases, with 11 bases sitting between them. CDR3 bases: TGTGCCAGCAGCCAATCAGGGATCACTGAAGCTTTCTTT. Amino acids: CASSQSGITEAFF.

The chain uses TRBV9 and TRBJ1-2; D possibly corresponds to TRBD1 (6 bases). Trimming cost V 4 bases and J 0 bases, with 13 bases left between them. Germline CDR1 and CDR2: SGDLS and YYNGEE. The CDR3 runs to 15 residues. This chain's CDR3 is CASSPRDTSNYGYTF. The CDR3 DNA reads TGTGCCAGCAGCCCCCGGGACACATCTAACTATGGCTACACCTTC.

CDR3 protein: CASSGTGGYEQYF. For the CDR3, the DNA is TGCGCCAGCAGCGGGACAGGGGGCTACGAGCAGTACTTC. The chain uses TRBV5-1 and TRBJ2-7, with 11 bases identical to TRBD1. Germline V gene sequence: CDR1 SGHRS, CDR2 YFSETQ. The CDR3 length is 13 residues. Unmatched junction bases numbered 0, after V lost 4 bases and J lost 3 bases.

This clone showed up just once. The V gene is TRBV2, the J gene TRBJ2-5, with 8 bases that match TRBD1. The CDR3 has 14 residues. V was clipped by 3 bases and J by 4 bases; unmatched bases: 4. Germline-derived CDR1 and CDR2 are SNHLY and FYNNEI. The CDR3 bases are TGTGCCAGCAGTGACAGGGGGCATACAGAGACCCAGTACTTC. This encodes CASSDRGHTETQYF.

The chain has TRBV30 and TRBJ1-6; no definite D call. V lost 4 bases to trimming and J lost 8 bases, with 15 bases between them. The CDR3 has 14 amino acids. CDR1 and CDR2 from the germline V gene are GTSNPN and SVGIG (reference sequence). This chain's CDR3 is CAWKSNPGDSPLHF. CDR3 nucleotide sequence: TGTGCCTGGAAATCTAACCCCGGAGATTCACCCCTCCACTTT.

The chain combines TRBV5-4 with TRBJ1-1, with D hard to call. CDR3 length equals 13 residues. CDR1 is SGHNT and CDR2 is YYREEE in the germline V gene (reference sequence). Trimming removed 4 bases from V and 1 base from J, with 8 bases in between. CDR3 amino acids: CASSRVPNTEAFF. CDR3 DNA sequence: TGTGCCAGCAGCCGGGTCCCGAACACTGAAGCTTTCTTT.

The gene calls are TRBV6-2 or TRBV6-3 and TRBJ2-3, with 9 bases that match TRBD2. The J segment lost 3 bases and the V segment lost 2 bases, leaving 15 bases of the junction unmatched. This CDR3 is built from 19 residues. Germline assignment: CDR1 MNHEY and CDR2 SVGEGT. CDR3 nucleotides: TGTGCCAGCAGTTACGAGCTAGCGGGGACCCTCAAGGGTACAGATACGCAGTATTTT. Residues: CASSYELAGTLKGTDTQYF.

The chain is built from TRBV6-2 or TRBV6-3 and TRBJ2-1; 16 nucleotides align to TRBD2. After removal of 2 bases from V and 10 bases from J, the junction contained 8 bases not matched to a gene. CDR3 length equals 17 residues. The V gene's germline CDR1 is MNHEY and CDR2 SVGEGT. CDR3 DNA: TGTGCCAGCAGTTACACCGGGACTAGCGGGGGGGCTCCGGAGCAGTTCTTC. This gives the protein CASSYTGTSGGAPEQFF.

The chain has TRBV18 and TRBJ2-7; 10 bases align to TRBD2. V lost 4 bases and J lost 6; bases outside the gene matches: 9. This CDR3 spans 15 amino acids. Germline loops: CDR1 KGHSH, CDR2 LQKENI. CDR3 in amino acids: CASSLTSGGAGEQYF. The CDR3 bases are TGTGCCAGCTCACTGACGAGCGGGGGGGCCGGCGAGCAGTACTTC.

This sequence joins TRBV2 and TRBJ1-2; TRBD1 aligns across 7 bases. V shed 4 bases and J 2 bases; nucleotides not matched to a gene: 1. CDR1 is SNHLY, CDR2 FYNNEI, per germline. This CDR3 contains 13 residues. The CDR3 region is CASSGDSNYGYTF. The CDR3 DNA is TGTGCCAGCAGTGGGGACAGCAACTATGGCTACACCTTC.